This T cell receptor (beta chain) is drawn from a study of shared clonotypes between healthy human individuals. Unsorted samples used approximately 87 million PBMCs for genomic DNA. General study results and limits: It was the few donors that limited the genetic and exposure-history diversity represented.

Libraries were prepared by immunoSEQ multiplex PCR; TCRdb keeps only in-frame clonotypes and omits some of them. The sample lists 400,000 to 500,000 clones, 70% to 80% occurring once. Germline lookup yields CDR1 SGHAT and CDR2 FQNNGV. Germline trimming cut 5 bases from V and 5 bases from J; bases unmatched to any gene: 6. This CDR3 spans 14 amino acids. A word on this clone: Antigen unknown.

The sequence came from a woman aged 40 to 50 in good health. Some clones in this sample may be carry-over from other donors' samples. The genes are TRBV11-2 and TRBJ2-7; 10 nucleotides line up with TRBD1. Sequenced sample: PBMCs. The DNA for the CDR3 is TGTGCCAGCAGCCCACGACAGGGGGCCCACGAGCAGTACTTC. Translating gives CASSPRQGAHEQYF. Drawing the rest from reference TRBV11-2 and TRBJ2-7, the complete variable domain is EAGVAQSPRYKIIEKRQSVAFWCNPISGHATLYWYQQILGQGPKLLIQFQNNGVVDDSQLPKDRFSAERLKGVDSTLKIQPAKLEDSAVYLCASSPRQGAHEQYFGPGTRLTVT.